This TCR beta chain originates from a study of blood T cell repertoires in COVID-19. Study details: Sites across the United States, Italy and Spain contributed samples from acute and convalescent COVID-19.

The repertoire was sequenced with immunoSEQ multiplex PCR; TCRdb's copy has only in-frame clones and lacks some. The data show approximately 110,000 clones, with about 76% seen just once and roughly a fifth held by the top ten. Germline-derived CDR1 and CDR2 are SGHTA and FQGNSA. This CDR3 has 14 amino acids. V shed 2 bases and J 8 bases; nucleotides not matched to a gene: 3. This clone appeared once. Specimen: peripheral blood. The genes are TRBV7-2 and TRBJ1-6; TRBD1 aligns across 7 bases. The receptor comes from a woman between 65 and 79 years old with acute or convalescent COVID-19. The CDR3: CASSLRTGDSPLHF. The CDR3 DNA reads TGTGCCAGCAGCTTACGGACAGGAGATTCACCCCTCCACTTT.